The 25 T cell receptor beta chains given below trace back to one sample, sequenced in a study of shared T cell receptors in the human thymus. Method: immunoSEQ multiplex PCR; TCRdb's copy keeps in-frame clones and lacks some. The sample lists 640,000 or so clones, around 87% seen once, with more than 0.009% in the top ten. A further study also used this sample, focusing on human thymus T cells.

Material for sequencing was thymocytes. These receptors were obtained from a boy under three years old with a congenital heart defect.

The chain combines TRBV29-1 with TRBJ2-1, with 8 bases identical to TRBD1. This CDR3 is 13 amino acids long. Germline CDR1 is SQVTM and CDR2 is ANQGSEA. Trimming took 2 bases from V and 8 from J; bases not matched to a gene: 5. The CDR3 coding sequence is TGCAGCGTTGAAACAGGGGGTCTCGATGAGCAGTTCTTC. This translates into CSVETGGLDEQFF.

The chain links TRBV10-3 to TRBJ2-7; 11 positions match TRBD2. This CDR3 has 14 amino acids. The V gene's germline CDR1 is ENHRY and CDR2 SYGVKD. Trimming at V came to 6 bases and at J to 3 bases, leaving 4 bases not matched to a gene. The CDR3 DNA sequence: TGTGCCATCAGCCCGGGACTAGCGGTCTACGAGCAGTACTTC. Translated, it gives CAISPGLAVYEQYF.

The sample holds a few counts of this clone. The chain uses TRBV19 and TRBJ1-1, with no clear D. V lost 3 bases and J 1 base, leaving 12 bases between the germline ends. This CDR3 spans 15 amino acids. In germline, CDR1 is LNHDA, CDR2 SQIVND (reference sequence). The CDR3 loop reads CASSIGEGENTEAFF. DNA for the CDR3: TGTGCCAGTAGTATTGGGGAGGGAGAGAACACTGAAGCTTTCTTT.

CDR3 in amino acids: CASRRQAATNEKLFF. The CDR3 DNA follows: TGTGCCAGCAGGCGACAGGCGGCAACTAATGAAAAACTGTTTTTT. The J gene is TRBJ1-4, the V gene TRBV6-4, with D possibly matching TRBD1 (6 bases). Deletions cut 6 bases from V and 0 bases from J, with 11 bases between. From germline, CDR1 is MRHNA and CDR2 SNTAGT. The CDR3 contains 15 residues.

The chain is built from TRBV4-3 and TRBJ1-5; a possible D gene is TRBD1 (5 bases). V lost 0 bases and J lost 4, with 10 bases in between. Germline CDR1 LGHNA, CDR2 YSLEER. There are 15 residues in the CDR3. The CDR3 loop is CASSQDGKGNQPQHF. CDR3 nucleotide sequence: TGCGCCAGCAGCCAAGATGGTAAGGGGAATCAGCCCCAGCATTTT.

The rearrangement links TRBV5-4 to TRBJ2-7, with 9 bases aligning to TRBD2. Germline CDR1 reads SGHNT; CDR2 reads YYREEE (reference sequence). The CDR3 extends over 19 amino acids. V trimming: 5 bases; J trimming: 3 bases; junction bases outside the gene matches: 21. The CDR3 spells CASSLTSGFNTTINYEQYF. The CDR3 DNA reads TGTGCCAGCAGTTTGACTAGCGGCTTCAATACTACAATAAACTACGAGCAGTACTTC.

The chain has TRBV6-5 and TRBJ2-7, with 12 bases identical to TRBD1. The V segment lost 0 bases and the J segment 7 bases; nucleotides outside the gene matches: 7. In germline, CDR1 is MNHEY, CDR2 SVGAGI. This CDR3 region has 16 residues. CDR3: CASSYSPGQGAGEQYF. For the CDR3, the DNA is TGTGCCAGCAGTTACTCGCCGGGACAGGGGGCAGGGGAGCAGTACTTC.

The chain has TRBV4-1 and TRBJ2-7, with TRBD1 matching 7 bases. Losses at the gene ends were 2 bases for V and 0 bases for J; bases not matched to a gene: 13. From germline, CDR1 is MGHRA and CDR2 YSYEKL. This CDR3 is 18 amino acids long. For the CDR3, the DNA is TGCGCCAGCAGCCAATCAACCCAGACGACAGGGTTCTCCTACGAGCAGTACTTC. It yields the protein CASSQSTQTTGFSYEQYF.

This sequence joins TRBV4-1 and TRBJ2-1; D is perhaps TRBD2 (7 bases). Trimming removed 4 bases at V and 5 bases at J, with 18 bases between. The CDR3 consists of 16 residues. Germline loops: CDR1 MGHRA, CDR2 YSYEKL. The CDR3 DNA sequence: TGCGCCAGCAGCCCACTGGGGGGGGCCAGGCACAATGAGCAGTTCTTC. Its protein product is CASSPLGGARHNEQFF.

V gene TRBV19 combines with J gene TRBJ1-3; D is unresolved. V lost 7 bases to trimming and J lost 4 bases, with 5 bases between them. This CDR3 comprises 11 residues. The germline gives CDR1 LNHDA, CDR2 SQIVND (reference sequence). The CDR3 loop is CASISGNTIYF. CDR3 nucleotide sequence: TGTGCCAGTATTTCGGGAAACACCATATATTTT.

The genes are TRBV30 and TRBJ1-1; perhaps TRBD1 as D (5 bases). The length of the CDR3 is 18 residues. The V end was cut by 0 bases, the J end by 2 bases, with 22 bases between. The germline V gene has CDR1 GTSNPN and CDR2 SVGIG (reference sequence). The CDR3 region is CAWSVLKVGGDINTEAFF. The CDR3 DNA reads TGTGCCTGGAGTGTACTTAAAGTCGGGGGGGATATTAACACTGAAGCTTTCTTT.

The rearrangement joins TRBV7-9 to TRBJ1-6; D possibly corresponds to TRBD1 (6 bases). The germline gives CDR1 SEHNR, CDR2 FQNEAQ (reference sequence). The CDR3 runs 14 residues. The V gene lost 5 bases and the J gene lost 9 bases, with 14 bases spanning the gap. For the CDR3, the DNA is TGTGCCAGCAGCCCTGTGCAGGGGACTTCACCCCTCCACTTT. Translated: CASSPVQGTSPLHF.

V usage is TRBV6-1 and J usage is TRBJ2-1, with D possibly matching TRBD1 (6 bases). The CDR3 loop spans 15 amino acids. The V end was cut by 7 bases, the J end by 2 bases, with 15 bases between. In germline, CDR1 is MNHNS, CDR2 SASEGT. CDR3 protein: CASNVDRPAYNEQFF. In DNA, the CDR3 is TGTGCCAGCAACGTAGACAGGCCGGCCTACAATGAGCAGTTCTTC.

The rearrangement links TRBV4-3 to TRBJ1-1; 10 bases are shared with TRBD1. V lost 2 bases and J lost 2; bases outside the gene matches: 11. CDR3 length equals 18 residues. CDR1 is LGHNA and CDR2 is YSLEER in the germline V gene. CDR3: CASSQLGGGQGTNTEAFF. CDR3 bases: TGCGCCAGCAGCCAATTGGGGGGGGGACAGGGGACTAACACTGAAGCTTTCTTT.

The V and J genes are TRBV2 and TRBJ1-1; TRBD1 agrees at 9 bases. The V gene end was trimmed by 10 bases and the J gene end by 3 bases; junction bases not matched to a gene: 12. The germline CDR1 and CDR2 sequences are SNHLY and FYNNEI. This CDR3 region has 15 residues. The CDR3 DNA reads TGTGCCACCGGAGGGGACAGGGACTTGCACACTGAAGCTTTCTTT. It encodes CATGGDRDLHTEAFF. Based on the CDR3 plus reference TRBV2 and TRBJ1-1, the full variable domain is EPEVTQTPSHQVTQMGQEVILRCVPISNHLYFYWYRQILGQKVEFLVSFYNNEISEKSEIFDDQFSVERPDGSNFTLKIRSTKLEDSAMYFCATGGDRDLHTEAFFGQGTRLTVV.

For this clone: Compared with germline, one end of the junction differs, possibly owing to a read error. V gene TRBV6-6 combines with J gene TRBJ2-2, with D possibly matching TRBD2 (5 bases). CDR3 size: 9 residues. Germline CDR1 reads MNHNY; CDR2 reads SVGAGI (reference sequence). The CDR3 is CASGGGPRF. CDR3 nucleotides: TGTGCCAGCGGTGGAGGCCCGAGATTT.

V is TRBV5-1 and J is TRBJ1-3; 7 bases are shared with TRBD1. Germline V gene lookup returns CDR1 SGHRS and CDR2 YFSETQ. J gave up 8 bases and V 0 bases, and 8 bases lay outside the gene matches. There are 15 residues in the CDR3. The CDR3 protein is CASSLEGAGMDTIYF. The CDR3 DNA reads as TGCGCCAGCAGCTTGGAGGGGGCCGGAATGGACACCATATATTTT.

To note about this clone: The same CDR3 is also encoded by other DNA sequences in this sample. The gene calls are TRBV30 and TRBJ2-2, with 8 nucleotides matching TRBD2. This CDR3 region has 15 residues. V shed 4 bases and J 5 bases; nucleotides not matched to a gene: 9. Germline V lookup: CDR1 GTSNPN, CDR2 SVGIG (reference sequence). CDR3 bases: TGTGCCTGGACTCCCGGGACTAGACGGACCGGGGAGCTGTTTTTT. Translated: CAWTPGTRRTGELFF.

The gene calls are TRBV5-4 and TRBJ2-7, with 7 positions matching TRBD2. The length of the CDR3 is 14 residues. After removal of 2 bases from V and 2 bases from J, the junction contained 4 bases not matched to a gene. The germline CDR1 and CDR2 sequences are SGHNT and YYREEE (reference sequence). The CDR3: CASSFREATYEQYF. The CDR3 DNA follows: TGTGCCAGCAGCTTCCGGGAGGCCACCTACGAGCAGTACTTC.

This clone came up once. The chain links TRBV7-2 to TRBJ2-1; 7 bases are shared with TRBD2. The CDR3 runs to 18 residues. Germline V CDR1 and CDR2: SGHTA, FQGNSA. J gave up 4 bases and V 3 bases, and 15 bases lay outside the gene matches. The CDR3 nucleotides are TGTGCCAGCAGCTTGAGACGTGGGAGGGTGTCGCATTACAATGAGCAGTTCTTC. It codes for CASSLRRGRVSHYNEQFF.

The chain combines TRBV15 with TRBJ1-2; no definite D call. This CDR3 has 12 amino acids. V gave up 3 bases and J gave up 8 bases, with 10 bases separating them. From germline, CDR1 is LNHNV and CDR2 YYDKDF (reference sequence). The CDR3: CATSRGPLGYTF. The DNA of the CDR3 is TGTGCCACCAGCAGGGGCCCGCTGGGCTACACCTTC.

This chain links TRBV6-4 with TRBJ2-2; possible D gene TRBD2, 6 bases. The CDR3 extends over 15 amino acids. Germline V gives CDR1 MRHNA, CDR2 SNTAGT. The ends were cut back, 6 bases at V and 3 bases at J, with 14 bases in the middle. Written as DNA, the CDR3 is TGTGCCAGCAGGCGATCTAGCGTTGACACCGGGGAGCTGTTTTTT. It yields the protein CASRRSSVDTGELFF.

This rearrangement joins TRBV11-2 to TRBJ1-2; 9 nucleotides line up with TRBD1. There are 16 residues in the CDR3. Per germline, CDR1 SGHAT and CDR2 FQNNGV. The V segment lost 1 base and the J segment 3 bases; nucleotides outside the gene matches: 6. DNA of the CDR3: TGTGCCAGCAGCTTAGTTGGGGACAGGGCCTACTATGGCTACACCTTC. Its protein is CASSLVGDRAYYGYTF. The whole variable domain, filled in from reference TRBV11-2 and TRBJ1-2, reads EAGVAQSPRYKIIEKRQSVAFWCNPISGHATLYWYQQILGQGPKLLIQFQNNGVVDDSQLPKDRFSAERLKGVDSTLKIQPAKLEDSAVYLCASSLVGDRAYYGYTFGSGTRLTVV.

The rearrangement uses TRBV9 and TRBJ2-7; 12 bases match TRBD2. The CDR3 runs 15 residues. With V trimmed by 4 bases and J by 2 bases, 4 bases remained unmatched. The germline gives CDR1 SGDLS, CDR2 YYNGEE. The CDR3 DNA is TGTGCCAGCAGCCCTCTAGCGGGAGGGACCTACGAGCAGTACTTC. Protein: CASSPLAGGTYEQYF.

The rearrangement links TRBV6-1 to TRBJ2-1; 8 nucleotides line up with TRBD2. The V segment lost 10 bases and the J segment 16 bases; nucleotides outside the gene matches: 9. The CDR3 contains 10 residues. Per the germline V gene, CDR1 is MNHNS and CDR2 is SASEGT. CDR3 sequence (DNA): TGTGCCACCAAGGGACGGGGGGGCTTCTTC. Translated, it gives CATKGRGGFF.